A selection of T cell receptor beta chains follows, all from one sample in a study of shared clonotypes between healthy human individuals. Profiled with immunoSEQ multiplex PCR; TCRdb holds only in-frame clones, not every one. The sample lists about 2.3 million clones; about 92% were seen once. The sequenced sample was naive CD4+ T cells from PBMCs. The receptor source for this set is a man younger than 35 in good health. Some clones in this sample may be carry-over from other donors' samples. Both conserved end residues are part of each CDR3. A D gene is named only where the DNA matches it firmly.

TRBD2 TRBJ2-1 TRBV7-9 CASTRRGLAGAGEQFF
NA TRBJ1-5 TRBV11-1 CASSIGRGSNQPQHF
NA TRBJ1-4 TRBV9 CASSIRDSTNEKLFF
NA TRBJ2-1 TRBV7-9 CASTHLFWGDFEQFF
NA TRBJ2-2 TRBV21-1 CASSNSQNTGELFF
NA TRBJ2-5 TRBV11-2 CASSLLPNYQETQYF
NA TRBJ2-7 TRBV27 CASRARRGSYEQYF
NA TRBJ2-7 TRBV30 CAWSVPARAGYEQYF
NA TRBJ1-5 TRBV5-6 CASSLQGTQPQHF
NA TRBJ1-1 TRBV7-9 CASSLDGPVEAFF
TRBD1 TRBJ2-5 TRBV28 CASSLTGGGKTQYF
TRBD2 TRBJ2-5 TRBV29-1 CSAPTSRETQYF
TRBD2 TRBJ2-5 TRBV5-1 CASSVGTSRSETQYF
TRBD1 TRBJ2-2 TRBV7-2 CASSTLPGTGATGELFF
NA TRBJ2-1 TRBV7-2 CASSLARLRDEQFF
NA TRBJ1-5 TRBV19 CASSTMLGFNQPQHF
NA TRBJ2-2 TRBV5-1 CASSLAGGPPELFF
NA TRBJ1-2 TRBV25-1 CASSEYGGANYGYTF
TRBD2 TRBJ2-1 TRBV4-3 CASSQGLAGGGQFF
NA TRBJ1-1 TRBV2 CASSGPRGALNTEAFF
TRBD1 TRBJ2-2 TRBV5-1 CASRQGVTGELFF
NA TRBJ2-2 TRBV19 CASRGRQAYDTGELFF
TRBD1 TRBJ1-2 TRBV9 CASSRGDRVYGYTF
NA TRBJ2-1 TRBV11-3 CASSLVAGTRADNEQFF